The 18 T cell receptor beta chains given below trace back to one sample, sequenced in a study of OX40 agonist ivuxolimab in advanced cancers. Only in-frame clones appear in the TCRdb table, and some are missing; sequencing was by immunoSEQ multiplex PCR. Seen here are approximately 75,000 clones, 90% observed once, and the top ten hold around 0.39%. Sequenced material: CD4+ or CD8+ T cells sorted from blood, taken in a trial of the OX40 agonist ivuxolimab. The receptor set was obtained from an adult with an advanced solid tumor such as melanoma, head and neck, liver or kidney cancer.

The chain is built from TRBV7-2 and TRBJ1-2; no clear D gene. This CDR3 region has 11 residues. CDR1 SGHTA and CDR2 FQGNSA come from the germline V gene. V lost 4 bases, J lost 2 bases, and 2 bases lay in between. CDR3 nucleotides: TGTGCCAGCAGCTCCAACTATGGCTACACCTTC. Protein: CASSSNYGYTF.

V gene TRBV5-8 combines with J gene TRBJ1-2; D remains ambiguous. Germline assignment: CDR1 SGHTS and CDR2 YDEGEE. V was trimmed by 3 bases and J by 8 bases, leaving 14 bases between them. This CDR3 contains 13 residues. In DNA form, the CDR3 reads TGTGCCAGCAGCTCACCTTACCCCGGGGGCTACACCTTC. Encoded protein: CASSSPYPGGYTF.

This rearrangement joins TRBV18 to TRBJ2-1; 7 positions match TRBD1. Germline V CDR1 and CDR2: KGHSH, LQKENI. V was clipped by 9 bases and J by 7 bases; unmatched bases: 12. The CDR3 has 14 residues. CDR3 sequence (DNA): TGTGCCAGTAACTTCGGGACAGCAACTAATGAGCAGTTCTTC. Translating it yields CASNFGTATNEQFF.

CDR3 sequence: CASSLRGVNTDTQYF. CDR3 nucleotide sequence: TGCGCCAGCAGCTTGAGGGGGGTGAACACAGATACGCAGTATTTT. This rearrangement joins TRBV5-1 to TRBJ2-3; D is possibly TRBD1 or TRBD2 (6 bases each). Per germline, CDR1 SGHRS and CDR2 YFSETQ. This CDR3 has 15 amino acids. Trimming cost V 1 base and J 2 bases, with 11 bases left between them.

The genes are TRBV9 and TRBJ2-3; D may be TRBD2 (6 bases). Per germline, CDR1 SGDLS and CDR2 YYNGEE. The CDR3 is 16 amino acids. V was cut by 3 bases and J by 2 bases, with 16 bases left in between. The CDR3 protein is CASSAQAGPFTDTQYF. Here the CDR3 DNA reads TGTGCCAGCAGCGCGCAAGCGGGCCCATTCACAGATACGCAGTATTTT.

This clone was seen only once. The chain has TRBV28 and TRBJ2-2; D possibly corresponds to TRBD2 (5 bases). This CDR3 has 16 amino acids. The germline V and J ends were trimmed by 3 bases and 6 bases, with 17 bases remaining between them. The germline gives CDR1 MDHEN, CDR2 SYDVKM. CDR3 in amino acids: CASSFTTGGYPGELFF. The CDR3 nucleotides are TGTGCCAGCAGTTTTACGACCGGAGGCTACCCCGGGGAGCTGTTTTTT.

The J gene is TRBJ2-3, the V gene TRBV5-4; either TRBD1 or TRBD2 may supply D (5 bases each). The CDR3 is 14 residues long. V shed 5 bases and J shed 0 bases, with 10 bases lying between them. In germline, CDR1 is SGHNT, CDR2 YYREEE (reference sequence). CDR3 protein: CASSNRDSTDTQYF. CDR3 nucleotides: TGTGCCAGCAGTAACCGGGACAGCACAGATACGCAGTATTTT.

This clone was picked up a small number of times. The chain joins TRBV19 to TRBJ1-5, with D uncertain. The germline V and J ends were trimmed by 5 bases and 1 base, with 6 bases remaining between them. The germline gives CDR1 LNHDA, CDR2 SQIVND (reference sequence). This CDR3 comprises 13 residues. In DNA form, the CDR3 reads TGTGCCAGTAGTCTTCGGAGCAATCAGCCCCAGCATTTT. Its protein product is CASSLRSNQPQHF.

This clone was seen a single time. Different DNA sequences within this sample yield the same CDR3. This CDR3 reads CASSLPGSYNEQFF. The CDR3, as DNA: TGCGCCAGCAGCTTGCCAGGGTCCTACAATGAGCAGTTCTTC. This chain links TRBV5-1 with TRBJ2-1; tentative D call: TRBD1 (5 bases). The length of the CDR3 is 14 residues. Germline values: CDR1 SGHRS, CDR2 YFSETQ. Trimming cost V 1 base and J 1 base, with 6 bases left between them.

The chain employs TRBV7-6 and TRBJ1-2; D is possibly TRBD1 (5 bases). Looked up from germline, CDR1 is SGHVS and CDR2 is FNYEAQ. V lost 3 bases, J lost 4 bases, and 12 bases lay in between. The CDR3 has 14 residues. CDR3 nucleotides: TGTGCCAGCAGCTTGGACAAGGGTTTCTATGGCTACACCTTC. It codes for CASSLDKGFYGYTF.

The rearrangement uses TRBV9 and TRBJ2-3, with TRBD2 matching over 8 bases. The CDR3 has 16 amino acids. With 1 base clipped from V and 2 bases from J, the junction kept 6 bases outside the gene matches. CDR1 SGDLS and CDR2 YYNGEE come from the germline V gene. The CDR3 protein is CASSVSGGVPTDTQYF. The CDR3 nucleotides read TGTGCCAGCAGCGTATCGGGGGGGGTTCCCACAGATACGCAGTATTTT.

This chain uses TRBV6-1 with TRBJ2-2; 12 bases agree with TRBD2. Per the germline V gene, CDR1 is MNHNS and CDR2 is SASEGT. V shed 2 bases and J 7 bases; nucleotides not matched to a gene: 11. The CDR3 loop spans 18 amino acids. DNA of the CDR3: TGTGCCAGCAGTGAACTAGCGGGAGGGCCAAGAGCGGGCGGGGAGCTGTTTTTT. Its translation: CASSELAGGPRAGGELFF.

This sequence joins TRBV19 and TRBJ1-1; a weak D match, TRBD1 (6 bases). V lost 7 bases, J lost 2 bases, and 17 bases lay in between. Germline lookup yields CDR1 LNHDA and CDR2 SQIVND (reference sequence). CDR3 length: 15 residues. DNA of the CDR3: TGTGCCAGTACCCTTACGGGACACCTTAACACTGAAGCTTTCTTT. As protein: CASTLTGHLNTEAFF.

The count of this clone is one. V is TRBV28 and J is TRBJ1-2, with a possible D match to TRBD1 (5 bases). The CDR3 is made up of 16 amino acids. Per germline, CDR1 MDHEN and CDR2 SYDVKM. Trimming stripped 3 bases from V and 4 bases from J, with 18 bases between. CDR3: CASSFSGSEGRYGYTF. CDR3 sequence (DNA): TGTGCCAGCAGTTTTTCCGGCTCGGAGGGGCGCTATGGCTACACCTTC.

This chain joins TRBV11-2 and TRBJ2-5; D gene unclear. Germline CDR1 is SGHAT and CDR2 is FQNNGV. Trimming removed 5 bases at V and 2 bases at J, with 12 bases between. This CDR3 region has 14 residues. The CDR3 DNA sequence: TGTGCCAGCAGCCTGAGTGGGTTGCAAGAGACCCAGTACTTC. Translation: CASSLSGLQETQYF.

This CDR3 is CASSLVGGIAYEQYF. CDR3 DNA sequence: TGTGCCAGCAGCTTAGTGGGGGGAATCGCCTACGAGCAGTACTTC. The chain employs TRBV7-8 and TRBJ2-7; tentatively, D is TRBD2 (6 bases). V shed 1 base and J shed 2 bases, with 12 bases lying between them. This CDR3 is 15 amino acids long. Germline loops: CDR1 SGHVS, CDR2 FQNEAQ.

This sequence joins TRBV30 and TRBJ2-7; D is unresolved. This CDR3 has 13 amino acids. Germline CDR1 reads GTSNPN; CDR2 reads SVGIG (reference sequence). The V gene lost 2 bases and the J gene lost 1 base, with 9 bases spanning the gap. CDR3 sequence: CAWSLLDSYEQYF. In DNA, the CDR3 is TGTGCCTGGAGTTTGCTAGATTCCTACGAGCAGTACTTC.

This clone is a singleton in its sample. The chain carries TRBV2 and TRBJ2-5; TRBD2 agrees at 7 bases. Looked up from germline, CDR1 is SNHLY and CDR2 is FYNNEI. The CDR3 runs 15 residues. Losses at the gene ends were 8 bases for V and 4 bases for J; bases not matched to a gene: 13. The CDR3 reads CASLISGKTAETQYF. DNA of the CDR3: TGTGCCAGCCTTATCAGCGGGAAGACGGCAGAGACCCAGTACTTC. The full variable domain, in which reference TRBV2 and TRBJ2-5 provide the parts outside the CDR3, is EPEVTQTPSHQVTQMGQEVILRCVPISNHLYFYWYRQILGQKVEFLVSFYNNEISEKSEIFDDQFSVERPDGSNFTLKIRSTKLEDSAMYFCASLISGKTAETQYFGPGTRLLVL.